This TCR beta chain comes out of a study of blood T cells in healthy people across ages. Primers used in a second PCR of about 6 to 11 cycles were a sample-barcoded 5' primer and a J-beta primer mix. The authors tagged each cDNA molecule using a template-switch adaptor with 12 random nucleotides. TCRdb reanalysed the 5' RACE reads using MiXCR and keeps one entry per CDR3 protein. The sample holds roughly 1.9 million distinct CDR3 sequences, about two fifths seen once. This clonotype was seen more than once but under ten times. The V gene end was trimmed by 6 bases and the J gene end by 8 bases; junction bases not matched to a gene: 8. The length of the CDR3 is 15 residues. Germline V CDR1 and CDR2: SGHAT, FQDESV (reference sequence).

Specimen: blood. The TCR originated in a human donor in good health. The rearrangement uses TRBV11-1 and TRBJ2-1; 12 nucleotides agree with TRBD2. CDR3 nucleotide sequence: TGTGCCAGCAGTCTAGCGGGGGGGTCAGGGGATGAGCAGTTCTTC. It specifies CASSLAGGSGDEQFF.